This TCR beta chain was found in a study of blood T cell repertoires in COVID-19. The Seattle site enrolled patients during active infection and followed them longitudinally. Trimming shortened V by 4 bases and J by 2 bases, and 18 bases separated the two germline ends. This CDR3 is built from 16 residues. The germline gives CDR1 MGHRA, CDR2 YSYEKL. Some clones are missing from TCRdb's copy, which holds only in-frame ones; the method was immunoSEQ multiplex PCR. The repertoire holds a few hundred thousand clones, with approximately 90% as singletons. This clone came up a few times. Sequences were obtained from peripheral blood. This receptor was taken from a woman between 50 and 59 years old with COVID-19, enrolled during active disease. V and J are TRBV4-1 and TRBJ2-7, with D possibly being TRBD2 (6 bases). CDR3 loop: CASSRTGSGTPYEQYF. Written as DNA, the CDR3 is TGCGCCAGCAGCCGGACTGGTTCGGGGACTCCCTACGAGCAGTACTTC.